This TCR beta chain comes out of a study of blood T cell repertoires in COVID-19. About the research overall: Nucleic acid was either cDNA or gDNA, and it came from T cells, B-cell-depleted T cells, or PBMCs.

After removal of 11 bases from V and 5 bases from J, the junction contained 11 bases not matched to a gene. The germline V gene encodes CDR1 MNHEY and CDR2 SMNVEV (reference sequence). The CDR3 consists of 14 residues. As handled by the study authors: Nucleated cell counts were estimated from reference gene primer amplification. The method was immunoSEQ multiplex PCR; TCRdb's version includes in-frame clones alone and lacks a portion of them. V, J and clone size derive from that table, while D and trimming were established from the DNA sequence. The sample contains about 55,000 clones, 90% of which appear only once.

The TCR originated in a man aged 35 to 55 with acute or convalescent COVID-19. The chain combines TRBV27 with TRBJ2-5, with 10 bases lining up with TRBD2. Material for sequencing was peripheral blood. CDR3 loop: CAGPEREGVETQYF. CDR3 coding DNA: TGTGCCGGCCCCGAGCGGGAGGGCGTGGAGACCCAGTACTTC.